A single sample gave rise to the 13 T cell receptor beta chains below, sequenced in a study of shared clonotypes between healthy human individuals. Naivety among CD8 cells was defined by CD45RO negativity and positive CCR7 selection, thereby excluding terminally differentiated effector memory CD45RA+ cells. TCRdb's table, derived via immunoSEQ multiplex PCR, lists solely in-frame clones and lacks some. Of about 2.2 million clones listed, just over 90% are singletons. The sequencing sample was made of naive CD8+ T cells from PBMCs. The receptor set was obtained from a man aged 18 to 29 in good health. Some clones in this sample may be carry-over from other donors' samples.

V gene TRBV5-4 combines with J gene TRBJ2-7, with D unclear. The CDR3 runs to 13 residues. Looked up from germline, CDR1 is SGHNT and CDR2 is YYREEE (reference sequence). Trimming left V 2 bases short and J 4 bases short, with 10 bases between. CDR3 nucleotide sequence: TGTGCCAGCAGCTTTGTCAGCGAGTACGAGCAGTACTTC. This gives the protein CASSFVSEYEQYF.

This clone appeared a single time. Other DNA sequences in the sample encode the same CDR3. The chain uses TRBV9 and TRBJ2-1, with D possibly TRBD2 on 5 matching bases. Germline V gene data show CDR1 as SGDLS and CDR2 as YYNGEE. The V and J ends lost 4 bases and 1 base respectively, with 6 bases between them. The CDR3 is 13 residues long. The CDR3 nucleotides are TGTGCCAGCAGCTCGGGGTCCTACAATGAGCAGTTCTTC. It specifies CASSSGSYNEQFF.

This chain joins TRBV28 and TRBJ1-1, with 7 bases lining up with TRBD1. Germline loops: CDR1 MDHEN, CDR2 SYDVKM. V was pared by 3 bases and J by 5 bases, with 21 bases of the junction left unmatched. CDR3 length equals 19 residues. The chain's CDR3 is CASSLTLGQRGRSDTEAFF. The CDR3 DNA reads TGTGCCAGCAGTTTGACCCTCGGACAGAGGGGGCGTAGTGATACTGAAGCTTTCTTT. The complete variable domain, with remaining parts taken from reference TRBV28 and TRBJ1-1, reads DVKVTQSSRYLVKRTGEKVFLECVQDMDHENMFWYRQDPGLGLRLIYFSYDVKMKEKGDIPEGYSVSREKKERFSLILESASTNQTSMYLCASSLTLGQRGRSDTEAFFGQGTRLTVV.

This clone was seen just once. V gene TRBV28 combines with J gene TRBJ2-7, with a weak D call TRBD1 (5 bases). CDR3 length equals 13 residues. The germline V and J ends were trimmed by 9 bases and 3 bases, with 15 bases remaining between them. Germline CDR1 reads MDHEN; CDR2 reads SYDVKM. The chain's CDR3 is CASTLGRVYEQYF. The CDR3 nucleotides are TGTGCCAGTACGCTGGGCAGGGTCTACGAGCAGTACTTC.

Only a few counts were recorded for this clone. Other DNA sequences in this specimen translate into the identical CDR3. This rearrangement joins TRBV7-9 to TRBJ1-5; perhaps TRBD1 as D (6 bases). The V gene's germline CDR1 is SEHNR and CDR2 FQNEAQ (reference sequence). With 5 bases removed from V and 3 bases from J, the gap between germline ends came to 11 bases. The CDR3 spans 14 residues. CDR3 in DNA: TGTGCCAGCAGCCCCACAGGGTCCAATCAGCCCCAGCATTTT. This codes for CASSPTGSNQPQHF.

About this clone itself: In the same sample, other DNA sequences code for this CDR3. This chain links TRBV19 with TRBJ1-1; D unclear. The CDR3 extends over 12 amino acids. The germline V and J ends were trimmed by 3 bases and 5 bases, with 7 bases remaining between them. Germline V CDR1 and CDR2: LNHDA, SQIVND (reference sequence). CDR3 in amino acids: CASSITGTEAFF. In nucleotides, the CDR3 is TGTGCCAGTAGTATCACCGGTACTGAAGCTTTCTTT.

As concerns this clone: This CDR3 is also generated by other DNA sequences in the sample. The V gene is TRBV27, the J gene TRBJ1-1; 7 bases fit TRBD1. CDR3 length: 15 amino acids. Per germline, CDR1 MNHEY and CDR2 SMNVEV (reference sequence). The V segment lost 3 bases and the J segment 1 base; nucleotides outside the gene matches: 5. Here the CDR3 reads CASSLAPGGNTEAFF. CDR3 DNA sequence: TGTGCCAGCAGTTTGGCTCCAGGGGGGAACACTGAAGCTTTCTTT.

The chain recombines TRBV29-1 with TRBJ2-7; 10 bases line up with TRBD1. The CDR3 is made up of 14 amino acids. J lost 4 bases, V lost 6 bases, and 9 bases had no gene match. Per the germline V gene, CDR1 is SQVTM and CDR2 is ANQGSEA. CDR3 region: CSVIGQGERYEQYF. Written as DNA, the CDR3 is TGCAGCGTGATTGGACAGGGGGAACGGTACGAGCAGTACTTC.

This clone was seen more than once but under ten times. Other DNA variants within this sample encode the same CDR3. V is TRBV5-1 and J is TRBJ2-7, with 10 nucleotides matching TRBD1. Trimming cost V 3 bases and J 2 bases; bases outside gene matches: 2. The germline gives CDR1 SGHRS, CDR2 YFSETQ. The CDR3 spans 14 residues. CDR3 sequence (DNA): TGCGCCAGCAGCTCCGGGACAGGGGCCTACGAGCAGTACTTC. It is translated as CASSSGTGAYEQYF. Full variable domain (outside the CDR3, taken from reference TRBV5-1 and TRBJ2-7): KAGVTQTPRYLIKTRGQQVTLSCSPISGHRSVSWYQQTPGQGLQFLFEYFSETQRNKGNFPGRFSGRQFSNSRSEMNVSTLELGDSALYLCASSSGTGAYEQYFGPGTRLTVT.

This sequence joins TRBV6-5 and TRBJ2-7, with 9 bases matching TRBD2. V lost 0 bases, J lost 7 bases, and 10 bases stayed unmatched. Germline V gene sequence: CDR1 MNHEY, CDR2 SVGAGI. The CDR3 contains 16 residues. Here the CDR3 DNA reads TGTGCCAGCAGTTACTCGGAGGTAGCGGGAGAAGGGGAGCAGTACTTC. This translates into CASSYSEVAGEGEQYF.

The chain joins TRBV2 to TRBJ2-1, with 8 bases matching TRBD1. The CDR3 sequence is 15 residues long. The trim removed 9 bases at V and 4 bases at J, leaving 11 bases unmatched. Germline CDR1 and CDR2: SNHLY and FYNNEI. CDR3 sequence reads: CARTGAQASYNEQFF. The DNA of the CDR3 is TGTGCCAGGACAGGGGCCCAGGCATCTTACAATGAGCAGTTCTTC.

The rearrangement joins TRBV13 to TRBJ2-7, with 10 bases identical to TRBD1. The CDR3 is made up of 16 amino acids. V lost 3 bases and J lost 5; bases outside the gene matches: 10. The germline V gene has CDR1 PRHDT and CDR2 FYEKMQ (reference sequence). The CDR3, as DNA: TGTGCCAGCAGCTTTCGAAGTTGGGACAGGGGTAACGAGCAGTACTTC. This sequence encodes CASSFRSWDRGNEQYF. Based on the CDR3 plus reference TRBV13 and TRBJ2-7, the full variable domain is AAGVIQSPRHLIKEKRETATLKCYPIPRHDTVYWYQQGPGQDPQFLISFYEKMQSDKGSIPDRFSAQQFSDYHSELNMSSLELGDSALYFCASSFRSWDRGNEQYFGPGTRLTVT.

To note about this clone: Additional DNA sequences in this sample encode the identical CDR3. The chain couples TRBV10-1 to TRBJ2-1, with D perhaps being TRBD1 or TRBD2 (5 bases each). The length of the CDR3 is 15 residues. V lost 0 bases and J 2 bases, leaving 8 bases between the germline ends. Germline CDR1 is WNHNN and CDR2 is SYGVQD (reference sequence). CDR3 sequence: CASSESRGPYNEQFF. The DNA for the CDR3 is TGCGCCAGCAGTGAGTCACGGGGACCCTACAATGAGCAGTTCTTC.